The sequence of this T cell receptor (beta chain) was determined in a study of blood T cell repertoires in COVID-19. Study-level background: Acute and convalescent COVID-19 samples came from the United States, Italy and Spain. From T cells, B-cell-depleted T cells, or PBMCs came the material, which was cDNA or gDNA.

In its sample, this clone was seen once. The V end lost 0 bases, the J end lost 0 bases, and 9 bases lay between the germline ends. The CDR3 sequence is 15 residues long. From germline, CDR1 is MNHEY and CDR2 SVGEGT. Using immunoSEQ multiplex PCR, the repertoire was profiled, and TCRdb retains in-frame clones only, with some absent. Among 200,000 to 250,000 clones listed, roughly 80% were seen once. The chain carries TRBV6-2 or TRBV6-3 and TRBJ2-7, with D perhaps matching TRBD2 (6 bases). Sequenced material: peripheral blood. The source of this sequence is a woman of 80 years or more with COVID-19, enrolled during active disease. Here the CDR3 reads CASSYSRGVSYEQYF. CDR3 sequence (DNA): TGTGCCAGCAGTTACTCCCGCGGGGTCTCCTACGAGCAGTACTTC.